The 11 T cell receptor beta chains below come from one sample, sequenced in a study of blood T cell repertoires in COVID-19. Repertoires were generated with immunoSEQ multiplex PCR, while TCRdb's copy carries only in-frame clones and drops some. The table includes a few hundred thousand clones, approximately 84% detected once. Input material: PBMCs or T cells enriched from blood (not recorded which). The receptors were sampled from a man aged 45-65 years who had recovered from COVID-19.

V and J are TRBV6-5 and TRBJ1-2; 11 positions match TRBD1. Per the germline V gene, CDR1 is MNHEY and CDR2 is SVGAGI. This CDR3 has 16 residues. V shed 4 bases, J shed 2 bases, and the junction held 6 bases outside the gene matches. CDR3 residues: CASSSPGQGGNYGYTF. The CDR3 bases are TGTGCCAGCAGTTCCCCGGGACAGGGGGGGAACTATGGCTACACCTTC.

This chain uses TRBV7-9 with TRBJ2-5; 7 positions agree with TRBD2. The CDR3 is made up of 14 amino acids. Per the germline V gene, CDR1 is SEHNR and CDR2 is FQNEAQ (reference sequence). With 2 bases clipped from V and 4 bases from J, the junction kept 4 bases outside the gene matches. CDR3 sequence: CASSLRGEAETQYF. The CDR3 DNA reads TGTGCCAGCAGCTTACGGGGGGAGGCAGAGACCCAGTACTTC.

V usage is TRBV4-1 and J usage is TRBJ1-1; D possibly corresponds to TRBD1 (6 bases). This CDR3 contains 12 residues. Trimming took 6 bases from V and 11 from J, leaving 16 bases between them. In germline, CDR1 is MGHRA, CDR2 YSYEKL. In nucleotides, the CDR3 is TGCGCCAGCAGTGAGGACAGAACAGTGGCTTTCTTT. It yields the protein CASSEDRTVAFF.

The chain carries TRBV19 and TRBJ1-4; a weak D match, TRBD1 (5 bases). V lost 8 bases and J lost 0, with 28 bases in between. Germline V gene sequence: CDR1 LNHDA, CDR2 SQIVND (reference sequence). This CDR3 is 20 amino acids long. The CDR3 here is CASSPGGGIGLAATNEKLFF. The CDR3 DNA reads TGTGCCAGTTCCCCGGGGGGGGGAATCGGCCTCGCGGCAACTAATGAAAAACTGTTTTTT.

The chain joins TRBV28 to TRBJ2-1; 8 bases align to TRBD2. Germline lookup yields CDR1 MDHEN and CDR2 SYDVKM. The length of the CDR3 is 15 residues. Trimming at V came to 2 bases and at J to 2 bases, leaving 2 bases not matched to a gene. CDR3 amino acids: CASSLLAGTYNEQFF. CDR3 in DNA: TGTGCCAGCAGTTTACTAGCGGGTACCTACAATGAGCAGTTCTTC.

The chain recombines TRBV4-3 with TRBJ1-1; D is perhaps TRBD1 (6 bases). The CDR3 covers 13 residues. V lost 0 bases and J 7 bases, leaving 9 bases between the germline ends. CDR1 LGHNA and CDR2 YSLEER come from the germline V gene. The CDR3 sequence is CASSQDRGNEAFF. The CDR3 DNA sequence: TGCGCCAGCAGCCAAGACAGGGGTAATGAAGCTTTCTTT.

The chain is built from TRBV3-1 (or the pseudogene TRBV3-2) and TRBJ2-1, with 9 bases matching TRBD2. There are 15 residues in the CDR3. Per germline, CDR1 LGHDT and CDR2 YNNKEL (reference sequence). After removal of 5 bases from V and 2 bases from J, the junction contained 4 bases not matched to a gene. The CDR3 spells CASSGRLAAYNEQFF. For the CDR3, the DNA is TGTGCCAGCAGCGGTAGACTAGCGGCCTACAATGAGCAGTTCTTC.

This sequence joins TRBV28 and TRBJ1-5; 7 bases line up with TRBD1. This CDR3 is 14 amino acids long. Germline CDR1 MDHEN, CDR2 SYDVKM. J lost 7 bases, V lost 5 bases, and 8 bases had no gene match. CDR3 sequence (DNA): TGTGCCAGCAGTACACAACAGGGGAGACAGCCCCAGCATTTT. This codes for CASSTQQGRQPQHF. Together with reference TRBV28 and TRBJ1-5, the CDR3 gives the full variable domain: DVKVTQSSRYLVKRTGEKVFLECVQDMDHENMFWYRQDPGLGLRLIYFSYDVKMKEKGDIPEGYSVSREKKERFSLILESASTNQTSMYLCASSTQQGRQPQHFGDGTRLSIL.

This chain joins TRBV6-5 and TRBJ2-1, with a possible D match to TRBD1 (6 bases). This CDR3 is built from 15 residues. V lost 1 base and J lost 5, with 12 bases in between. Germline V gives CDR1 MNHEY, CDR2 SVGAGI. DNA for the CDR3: TGTGCCAGCAGTTACTTGCCAGGGGATAACAATGAGCAGTTCTTC. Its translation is CASSYLPGDNNEQFF.

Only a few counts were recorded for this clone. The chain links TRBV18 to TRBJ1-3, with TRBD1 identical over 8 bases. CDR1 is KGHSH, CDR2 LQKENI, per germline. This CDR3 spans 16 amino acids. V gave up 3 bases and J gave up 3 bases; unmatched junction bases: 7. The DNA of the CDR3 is TGTGCCAGCTCACCCGAAAGCGGACAGGGTGGAAACACCATATATTTT. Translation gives CASSPESGQGGNTIYF.

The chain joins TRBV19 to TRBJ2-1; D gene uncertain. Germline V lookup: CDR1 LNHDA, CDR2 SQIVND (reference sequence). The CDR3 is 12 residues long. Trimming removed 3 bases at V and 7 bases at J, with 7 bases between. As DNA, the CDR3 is TGTGCCAGTAGTATCCCGAGAAATGAGCAGTTCTTC. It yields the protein CASSIPRNEQFF.